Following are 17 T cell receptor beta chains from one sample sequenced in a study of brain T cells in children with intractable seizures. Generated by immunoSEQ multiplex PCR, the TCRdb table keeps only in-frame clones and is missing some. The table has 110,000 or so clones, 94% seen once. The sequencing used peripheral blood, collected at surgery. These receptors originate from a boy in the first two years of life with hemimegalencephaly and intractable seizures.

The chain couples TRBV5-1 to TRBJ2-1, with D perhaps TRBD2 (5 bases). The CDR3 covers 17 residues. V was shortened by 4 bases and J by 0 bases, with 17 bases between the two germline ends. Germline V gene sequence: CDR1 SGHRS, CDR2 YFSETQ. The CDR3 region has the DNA TGCGCCAGCAGCCTGGAGGTGCGCCACACCTCCTACAATGAGCAGTTCTTC. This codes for CASSLEVRHTSYNEQFF.

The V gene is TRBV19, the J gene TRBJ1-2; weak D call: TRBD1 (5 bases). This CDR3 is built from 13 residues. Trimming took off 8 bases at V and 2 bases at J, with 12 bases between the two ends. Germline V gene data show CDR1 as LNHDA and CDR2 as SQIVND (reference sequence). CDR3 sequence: CASGVGTNYGYTF. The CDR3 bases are TGTGCCAGTGGCGTGGGGACCAACTATGGCTACACCTTC.

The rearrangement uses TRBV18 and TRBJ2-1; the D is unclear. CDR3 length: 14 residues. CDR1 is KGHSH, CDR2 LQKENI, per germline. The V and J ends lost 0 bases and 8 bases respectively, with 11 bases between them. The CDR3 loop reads CASSPPNIGHEQFF. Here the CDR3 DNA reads TGTGCCAGCTCACCACCGAACATCGGGCATGAGCAGTTCTTC. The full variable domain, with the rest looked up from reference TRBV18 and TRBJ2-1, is NAGVMQNPRHLVRRRGQEARLRCSPMKGHSHVYWYRQLPEEGLKFMVYLQKENIIDESGMPKERFSAEFPKEGPSILRIQQVVRGDSAAYFCASSPPNIGHEQFFGPGTRLTVL.

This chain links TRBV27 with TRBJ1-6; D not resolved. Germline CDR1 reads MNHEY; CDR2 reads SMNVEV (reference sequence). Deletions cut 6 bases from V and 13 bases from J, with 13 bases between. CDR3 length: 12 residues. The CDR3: CASSPYRGPLHF. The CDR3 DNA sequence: TGTGCCAGCAGCCCATATAGAGGGCCCCTCCACTTT.

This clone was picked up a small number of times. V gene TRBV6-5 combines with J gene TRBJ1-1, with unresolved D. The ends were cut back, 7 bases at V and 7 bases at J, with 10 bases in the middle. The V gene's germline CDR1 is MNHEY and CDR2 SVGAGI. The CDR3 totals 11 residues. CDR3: CASIRTGEAFF. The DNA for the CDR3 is TGTGCCAGCATTAGGACGGGTGAAGCTTTCTTT.

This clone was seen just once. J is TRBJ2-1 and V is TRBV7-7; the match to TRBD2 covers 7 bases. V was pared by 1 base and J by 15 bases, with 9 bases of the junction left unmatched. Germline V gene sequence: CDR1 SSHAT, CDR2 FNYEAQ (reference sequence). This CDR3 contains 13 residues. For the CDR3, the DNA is TGTGCCAGCAGCTTAGATCGGGGGGACTATCTGTTCTTC. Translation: CASSLDRGDYLFF.

The CDR3 DNA reads TGTGCCAGCGGAAGAGGGTCCTACGAGCAGTACTTC. As protein: CASGRGSYEQYF. This chain joins TRBV13 and TRBJ2-7; perhaps TRBD2 as D (5 bases). The CDR3 totals 12 residues. The V gene's germline CDR1 is PRHDT and CDR2 FYEKMQ (reference sequence). The V end was cut by 8 bases, the J end by 1 base, with 9 bases between. The full variable domain, in which reference TRBV13 and TRBJ2-7 provide the parts outside the CDR3, is AAGVIQSPRHLIKEKRETATLKCYPIPRHDTVYWYQQGPGQDPQFLISFYEKMQSDKGSIPDRFSAQQFSDYHSELNMSSLELGDSALYFCASGRGSYEQYFGPGTRLTVT.

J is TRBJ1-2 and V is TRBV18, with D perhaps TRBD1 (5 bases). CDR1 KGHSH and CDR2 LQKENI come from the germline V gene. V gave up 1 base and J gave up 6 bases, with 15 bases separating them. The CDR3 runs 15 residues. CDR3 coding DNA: TGTGCCAGCTCACCACTTCCTCGCGAAGGGGATGGCTACACCTTC. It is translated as CASSPLPREGDGYTF.

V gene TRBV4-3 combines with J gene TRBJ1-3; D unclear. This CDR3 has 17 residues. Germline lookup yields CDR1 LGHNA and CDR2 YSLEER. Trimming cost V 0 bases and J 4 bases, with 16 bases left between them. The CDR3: CASSQDGPGMGGNTIYF. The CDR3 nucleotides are TGCGCCAGCAGCCAAGACGGACCGGGGATGGGCGGAAACACCATATATTTT.

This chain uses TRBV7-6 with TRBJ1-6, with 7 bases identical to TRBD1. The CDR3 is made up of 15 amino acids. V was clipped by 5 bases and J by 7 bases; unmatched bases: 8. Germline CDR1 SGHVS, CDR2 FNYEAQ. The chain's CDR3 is CASSQYRGQNSPLHF. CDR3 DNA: TGTGCCAGCAGCCAATACCGGGGACAGAATTCACCCCTCCACTTT.

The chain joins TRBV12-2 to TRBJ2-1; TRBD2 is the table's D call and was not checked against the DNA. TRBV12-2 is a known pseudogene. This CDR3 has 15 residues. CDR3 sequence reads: CASRLVTRANNEQFF. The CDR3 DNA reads TGTGCAAGTCGCTTAGTCACTAGGGCTAACAATGAGCAGTTCTTC.

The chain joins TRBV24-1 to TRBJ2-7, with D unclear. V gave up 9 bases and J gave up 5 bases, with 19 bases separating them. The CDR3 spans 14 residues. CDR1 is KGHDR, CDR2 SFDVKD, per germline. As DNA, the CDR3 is TGTGCCACCCCCGCAGCCCCTTACTCGCACGAGCAGTACTTC. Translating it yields CATPAAPYSHEQYF.

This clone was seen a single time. In DNA, the CDR3 is TGTGCCAGCAGTGCCGACACCGCACCCCTCCACTTT. It specifies CASSADTAPLHF. The V gene is TRBV2, the J gene TRBJ1-6, with D unresolved. Germline loops: CDR1 SNHLY, CDR2 FYNNEI. The CDR3 consists of 12 residues. Trimming stripped 4 bases from V and 11 bases from J, with 9 bases between.

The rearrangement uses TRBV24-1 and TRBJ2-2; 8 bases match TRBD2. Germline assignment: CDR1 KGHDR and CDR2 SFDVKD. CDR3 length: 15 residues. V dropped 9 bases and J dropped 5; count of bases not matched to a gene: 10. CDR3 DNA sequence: TGTGCCACCCTCAGCGGGAGTGGTTCAACCGGGGAGCTGTTTTTT. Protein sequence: CATLSGSGSTGELFF.

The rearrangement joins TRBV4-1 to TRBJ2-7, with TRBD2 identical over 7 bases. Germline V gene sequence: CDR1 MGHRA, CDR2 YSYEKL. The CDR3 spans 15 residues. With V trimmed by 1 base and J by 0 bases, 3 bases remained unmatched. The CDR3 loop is CASSQVTGGSYEQYF. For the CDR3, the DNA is TGCGCCAGCAGCCAAGTCACGGGAGGCTCCTACGAGCAGTACTTC.

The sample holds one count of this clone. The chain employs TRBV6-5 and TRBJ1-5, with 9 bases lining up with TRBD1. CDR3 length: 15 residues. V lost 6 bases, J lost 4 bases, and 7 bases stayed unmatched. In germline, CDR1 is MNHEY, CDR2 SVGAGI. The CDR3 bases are TGTGCCAGCAGAACCGGGACAGGGTGGAATCAGCCCCAGCATTTT. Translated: CASRTGTGWNQPQHF.

This chain's CDR3 is CASRGWGQNYGYTF. Written as DNA, the CDR3 is TGTGCCAGCAGGGGATGGGGACAAAACTATGGCTACACCTTC. The chain uses TRBV27 and TRBJ1-2, with D perhaps matching TRBD1 (6 bases). V lost 6 bases and J lost 2, with 13 bases in between. This CDR3 is built from 14 residues. CDR1 MNHEY and CDR2 SMNVEV come from the germline V gene (reference sequence).